Each of the 14 T cell receptor beta chains below was sequenced from the same sample in a study of T-cell reconstitution after alpha-beta-depleted transplantation in children (dated by TCRdb to 2015 to 2016). The method was PCR. The instrument given in TCRdb is Illumina HiSeq 2500. To normalize quantification of the TCRbeta repertoire, the TCR libraries were built with molecular barcoding that relied on unique molecular identifiers. Through fastp at Q25 and MiXCR, TCRdb rebuilt clones from the public reads, retaining in-frame beta chains. CDR3 protein duplicates are merged, each entry listing the most common genes and DNA. This sample gives approximately 510,000 distinct CDR3 sequences in total; about 16% of them show up just once. The ten most abundant clones make up more than 2.5% of the sample. This material consisted of PBMCs from the stem cell graft donor, taken from the stem cell graft. These receptors were obtained from a human donor who donated a stem cell graft to a child with acute lymphoblastic leukemia.

This clonotype occurred many times. The chain is built from TRBV4-2 and TRBJ1-1, with D possibly TRBD1 on 6 matching bases. This CDR3 has 16 residues. V lost 3 bases and J 5 bases, leaving 19 bases between the germline ends. CDR1 LGHNA and CDR2 YNFKEQ come from the germline V gene. In nucleotides, the CDR3 is TGTGCCAGCAGCCACGAACTGCAGGGGATCTGGACTGAAGCTTTCTTT. Its translation: CASSHELQGIWTEAFF.

This chain uses TRBV6-1 with TRBJ2-1; TRBD2 matches 9 bases. The CDR3 is 15 amino acids. Per germline, CDR1 MNHNS and CDR2 SASEGT. V shed 2 bases and J 6 bases; nucleotides not matched to a gene: 5. The CDR3 DNA sequence: TGTGCCAGCAGTGAACTAGCGGGATTTATCAATGAGCAGTTCTTC. This encodes CASSELAGFINEQFF.

This clonotype was seen only a few times. The rearrangement links TRBV7-2 to TRBJ2-7, with D maybe TRBD1 (6 bases). V was cut by 2 bases and J by 2 bases, with 10 bases left in between. The germline V gene has CDR1 SGHTA and CDR2 FQGNSA. The CDR3 runs 14 residues. Here the CDR3 DNA reads TGTGCCAGCAGCTTAACGCCAGGGGCCTACGAGCAGTACTTC. Its protein is CASSLTPGAYEQYF.

This clonotype was observed a handful of times. This chain joins TRBV7-3 and TRBJ1-1; D unclear. In germline, CDR1 is SGHTA, CDR2 FQGTGA. The CDR3 extends over 17 amino acids. V was shortened by 1 base and J by 1 base, with 16 bases between the two germline ends. The CDR3 loop is CASSLRGVLDGNTEAFF. In DNA, the CDR3 is TGTGCCAGCAGCTTAAGGGGTGTTTTGGACGGGAACACTGAAGCTTTCTTT.

This clonotype has a handful of counts. The V call is TRBV12-3 or TRBV12-4, the J call TRBJ2-3; TRBD2 matches 12 bases. The ends lost 5 bases at V and 7 bases at J; junction bases unmatched: 7. The CDR3 runs 15 residues. CDR3 residues: CASSLRTSGIYTQYF. The CDR3 DNA sequence: TGTGCCAGCAGTCTCCGGACTAGCGGGATTTATACGCAGTATTTT.

This sequence joins TRBV25-1 and TRBJ1-1; D gene unclear. The CDR3 sequence is 11 residues long. CDR1 and CDR2 from the germline V gene are MGHDK and SYGVNS. V was clipped by 7 bases and J by 8 bases, with 11 bases between them. The CDR3 DNA is TGTGCCAGCATAGAGGGTCGCGAAGCTTTCTTT. Encoded protein: CASIEGREAFF.

This clonotype was seen a few times. One end of the junction does not line up with germline, which may come from a read error. V is TRBV12-3 or TRBV12-4 and J is TRBJ1-1; D may be TRBD1 (5 bases). CDR3 length: 13 residues. Written as DNA, the CDR3 is TGTGCCAGCAGTTTAGAAGCCCGGGGCATCTCCCTATTT. Protein sequence: CASSLEARGISLF.

The chain recombines TRBV10-2 with TRBJ1-6, with D perhaps TRBD1 (5 bases). The V end was cut by 3 bases, the J end by 0 bases, with 9 bases between. This CDR3 spans 16 amino acids. CDR1 is WSHSY and CDR2 is SAAADI in the germline V gene. CDR3 DNA: TGCGCCAGCAGTGAATTCGGGGCCTCCTATAATTCACCCCTCCACTTT. Amino acid sequence: CASSEFGASYNSPLHF.

The sample holds a few counts of this clonotype. CDR3 loop: CASSQAPTRVYEQYF. In DNA form, the CDR3 reads TGTGCCAGCAGCCAAGCCCCGACTAGGGTCTACGAGCAGTACTTC. The chain carries TRBV3-1 and TRBJ2-7; the D gene is possibly TRBD2 (6 bases). The V end lost 1 base, the J end lost 3 bases, and 13 bases lay between the germline ends. The CDR3 spans 15 residues. Per germline, CDR1 LGHDT and CDR2 YNNKEL (reference sequence).

This clonotype was seen a few times. The chain employs TRBV12-3 or TRBV12-4 and TRBJ1-1; D not resolved. The CDR3 totals 14 residues. V was clipped by 5 bases and J by 1 base, with 11 bases between them. Here the CDR3 reads CASSPQPQNTEAFF. DNA of the CDR3: TGTGCCAGCAGTCCGCAGCCTCAGAACACTGAAGCTTTCTTT.

The sample holds a few counts of this clonotype. The rearrangement links TRBV5-1 to TRBJ2-3; D is possibly TRBD1 or TRBD2 (6 bases each). Germline assignment: CDR1 SGHRS and CDR2 YFSETQ. The CDR3 length is 15 residues. Trimming pared 5 bases from V and 4 bases from J, leaving 17 bases between. The CDR3 loop reads CASSNREDWADTQYF. The CDR3, as DNA: TGCGCCAGCAGTAACAGGGAGGATTGGGCAGATACGCAGTATTTT.

The J gene is TRBJ2-7, the V gene TRBV6-5; 9 bases align to TRBD2. Trimming took 2 bases from V and 3 from J; bases not matched to a gene: 8. Germline lookup yields CDR1 MNHEY and CDR2 SVGAGI. The CDR3 is made up of 16 amino acids. In nucleotides, the CDR3 is TGTGCCAGCAGTTACGGAGGGTCTAGCGGGGTCTACGAGCAGTACTTC. As protein: CASSYGGSSGVYEQYF.

The V call is TRBV7-6, the J call TRBJ2-1; 11 nucleotides match TRBD2. The trim removed 4 bases at V and 7 bases at J, leaving 6 bases unmatched. There are 15 residues in the CDR3. The germline gives CDR1 SGHVS, CDR2 FNYEAQ. CDR3 sequence (DNA): TGTGCCAGCAGCTATATAGCGGGAGGGGTGAATGAGCAGTTCTTC. It translates to CASSYIAGGVNEQFF.

The chain combines TRBV5-1 with TRBJ1-2, with D perhaps TRBD1 (5 bases). Germline CDR1 reads SGHRS; CDR2 reads YFSETQ. Trimming left V 3 bases short and J 8 bases short, with 20 bases between. The CDR3 covers 15 residues. As DNA, the CDR3 is TGCGCCAGCAGCTGGGACGGAGCGATTACGGAAGGCTACACCTTC. Translated: CASSWDGAITEGYTF.